The T cell receptor (beta chain) under discussion was sequenced for a study of OX40 agonist ivuxolimab in advanced cancers. The trim removed 0 bases at V and 3 bases at J, leaving 4 bases unmatched. Germline CDR1 and CDR2: KGHSH and LQKENI. The CDR3 has 15 amino acids. Here immunoSEQ multiplex PCR was the method, and the copy in TCRdb shows in-frame clones only, minus some. The table has approximately 92,000 clones, approximately 93% seen once. Sequencing used CD4+ or CD8+ T cells sorted from blood, obtained in a trial of the OX40 agonist ivuxolimab. The TCR was taken from an adult with an advanced solid tumor such as melanoma, head and neck, liver or kidney cancer. The rearrangement links TRBV18 to TRBJ1-1, with 7 bases identical to TRBD1. The CDR3 is CASSPPTGSDTEAFF. CDR3 coding DNA: TGTGCCAGCTCACCACCGACAGGGTCCGACACTGAAGCTTTCTTT. The variable domain in full, with the rest retrieved from reference TRBV18 and TRBJ1-1, is NAGVMQNPRHLVRRRGQEARLRCSPMKGHSHVYWYRQLPEEGLKFMVYLQKENIIDESGMPKERFSAEFPKEGPSILRIQQVVRGDSAAYFCASSPPTGSDTEAFFGQGTRLTVV.